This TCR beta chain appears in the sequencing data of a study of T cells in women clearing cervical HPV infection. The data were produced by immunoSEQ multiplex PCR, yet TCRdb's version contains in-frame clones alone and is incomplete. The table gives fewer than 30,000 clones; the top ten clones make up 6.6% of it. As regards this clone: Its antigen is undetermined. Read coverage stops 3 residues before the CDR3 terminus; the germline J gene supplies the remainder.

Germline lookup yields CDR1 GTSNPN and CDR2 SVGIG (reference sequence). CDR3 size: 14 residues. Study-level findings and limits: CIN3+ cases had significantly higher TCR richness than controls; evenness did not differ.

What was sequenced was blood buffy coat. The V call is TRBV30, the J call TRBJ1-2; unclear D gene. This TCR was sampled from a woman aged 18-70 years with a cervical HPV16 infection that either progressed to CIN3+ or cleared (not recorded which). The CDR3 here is CAWSASLAGADYTF. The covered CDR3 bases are TGTGCCTGGAGTGCATCACTAGCGGGAGCTGAC.